What follows describes a single TCR beta chain. These data belong to a study of control samples from healthy donors and cancer patients. The protocol was immunoSEQ multiplex PCR, while the TCRdb copy is restricted to in-frame clones and leaves out a portion. There are 78,000 or so clones in the sample; roughly 84% occur only once, and over 3.5% lies in the top ten. V shed 6 bases and J shed 6 bases, with 16 bases lying between them. Germline V gene sequence: CDR1 MNHEY, CDR2 SMNVEV (reference sequence). The CDR3 runs to 14 residues. This sequence originates from a woman aged 45-60 years in good health. The material sequenced was blood. The J gene is TRBJ2-3, the V gene TRBV27; perhaps TRBD1 as D (5 bases). The CDR3 bases are TGTGCCAGCAGGGGCGTGGGGCCTCGGGATACGCAGTATTTT. Protein sequence: CASRGVGPRDTQYF.